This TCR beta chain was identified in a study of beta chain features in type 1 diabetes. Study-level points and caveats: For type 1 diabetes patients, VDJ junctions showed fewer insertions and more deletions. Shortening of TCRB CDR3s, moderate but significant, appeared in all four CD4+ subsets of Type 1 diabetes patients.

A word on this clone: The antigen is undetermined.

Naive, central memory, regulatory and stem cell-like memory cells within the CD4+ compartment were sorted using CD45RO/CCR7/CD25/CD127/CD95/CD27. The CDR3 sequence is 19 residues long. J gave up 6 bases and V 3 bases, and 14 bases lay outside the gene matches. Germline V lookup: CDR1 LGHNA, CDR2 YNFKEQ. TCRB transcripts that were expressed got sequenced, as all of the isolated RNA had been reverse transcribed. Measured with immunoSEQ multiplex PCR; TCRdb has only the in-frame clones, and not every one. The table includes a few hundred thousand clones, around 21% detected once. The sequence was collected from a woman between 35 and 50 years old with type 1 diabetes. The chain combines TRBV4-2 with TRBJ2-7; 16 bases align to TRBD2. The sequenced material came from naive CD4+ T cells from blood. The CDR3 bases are TGTGCCAGCAGCCAGGGCACCGGGACTAGCGGGGGGGCAGCTCGCGAGCAGTACTTC. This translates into CASSQGTGTSGGAAREQYF.